This T cell receptor beta chain comes out of a study of blood T cell repertoires in COVID-19. Study as a whole: Material from acute and convalescent COVID-19 was sourced from the United States, Italy and Spain. PBMCs, B-cell-depleted T cells, or T cells were the source of the cDNA or gDNA that made up the material.

In the original workflow: Amplifying reference gene primers gave estimates of nucleated cell counts. TCRdb's table, derived via immunoSEQ multiplex PCR, lists solely in-frame clones and lacks some. V and J calls and clone size come straight from that table; D and trimming were deduced from the DNA. The sample holds tens of thousands of clones; around four fifths are singletons and the top ten take about 5.3%. With 2 bases clipped from V and 6 bases from J, the junction kept 4 bases outside the gene matches. CDR1 and CDR2 (germline): MNHEY, SVGAGI. This CDR3 has 14 residues. The rearrangement uses TRBV6-5 and TRBJ1-2; 9 bases are shared with TRBD1. Source material: peripheral blood. The source is a man in his 70s with acute or convalescent COVID-19. In DNA form, the CDR3 reads TGTGCCAGCAGTTACGAGGGGACAGGGAATGGCTACACCTTC. Translating gives CASSYEGTGNGYTF.